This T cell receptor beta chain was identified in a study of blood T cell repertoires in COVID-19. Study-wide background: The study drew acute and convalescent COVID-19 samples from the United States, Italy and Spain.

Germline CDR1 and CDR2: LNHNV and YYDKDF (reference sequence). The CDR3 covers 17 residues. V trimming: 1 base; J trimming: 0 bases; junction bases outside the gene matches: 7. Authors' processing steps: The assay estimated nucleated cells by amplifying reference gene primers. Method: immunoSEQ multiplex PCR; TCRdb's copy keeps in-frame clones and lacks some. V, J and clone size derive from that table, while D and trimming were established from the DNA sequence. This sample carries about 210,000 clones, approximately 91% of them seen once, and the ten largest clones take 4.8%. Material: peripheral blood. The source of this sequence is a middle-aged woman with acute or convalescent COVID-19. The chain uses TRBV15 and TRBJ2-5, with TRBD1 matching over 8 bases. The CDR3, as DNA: TGTGCCACCAGCAGAGGACCCGTGACAGGGGACCAAGAGACCCAGTACTTC. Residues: CATSRGPVTGDQETQYF.